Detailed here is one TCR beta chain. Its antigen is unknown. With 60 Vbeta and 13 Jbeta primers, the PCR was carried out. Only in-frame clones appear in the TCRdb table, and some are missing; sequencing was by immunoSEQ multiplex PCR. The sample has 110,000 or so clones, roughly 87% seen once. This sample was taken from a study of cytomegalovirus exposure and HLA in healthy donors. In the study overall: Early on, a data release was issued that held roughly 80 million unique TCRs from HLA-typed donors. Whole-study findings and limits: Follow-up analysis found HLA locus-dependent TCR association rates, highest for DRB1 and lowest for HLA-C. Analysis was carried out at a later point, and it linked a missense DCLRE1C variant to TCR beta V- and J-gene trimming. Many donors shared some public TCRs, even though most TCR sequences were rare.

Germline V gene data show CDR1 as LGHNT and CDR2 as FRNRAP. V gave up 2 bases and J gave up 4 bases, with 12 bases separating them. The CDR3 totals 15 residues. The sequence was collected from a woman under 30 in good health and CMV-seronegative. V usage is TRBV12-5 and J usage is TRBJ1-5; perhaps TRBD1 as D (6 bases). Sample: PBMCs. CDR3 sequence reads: CASGLYDRTNQPQHF. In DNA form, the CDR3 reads TGTGCTAGTGGTTTGTATGACAGGACTAATCAGCCCCAGCATTTT.